Listed below are T cell receptor beta chains from one sample, sequenced in a study of T cell changes during pregnancy in multiple sclerosis. Generated by immunoSEQ multiplex PCR, the TCRdb table keeps only in-frame clones and is missing some. Among roughly 30,000 clones, around 90% were seen once, and the ten largest hold 0.6% to 0.8%. Source: CD4+ T cells from peripheral blood mononuclear cells, taken in the first trimester of pregnancy. The receptors come from a female donor in good health, enrolled as a control in a pregnancy study. The conserved cysteine and the conserved F or W are not part of the CDR3 here. Fields, in order: CDR3 protein, V gene, J gene.

ASSERGYEQY	TRBV11-2	TRBJ2-7
ASSPTREDTQY	TRBV7-3	TRBJ2-3
ASSITGSNQPQH	TRBV19	TRBJ1-5
ATGRADTEAF	TRBV6-5	TRBJ1-1
ASSALDRRGYT	TRBV5-4	TRBJ1-2
ATIPRENTEAF	TRBV6-6	TRBJ1-1
ASSLRGKETQY	TRBV7-2	TRBJ2-5
ASSVDRGGADTQY	TRBV7-3	TRBJ2-3
ASTPRGGLISETQY	TRBV19	TRBJ2-5
ASSLVYGEAF	TRBV7-9	TRBJ1-1
ASSLLTGWDSGNTIY	TRBV5-4	TRBJ1-3
ASSLAGGLETQY	TRBV7-2	TRBJ2-5
ASSVMGQATNEKLF	TRBV9	TRBJ1-4
ASSNRCWIEKLF	TRBV21-1	TRBJ1-4
ASSETADTQY	TRBV2	TRBJ2-3
ASSYSLAGGGETQY	TRBV6-5	TRBJ2-5
ASSSGTGESYT	TRBV7-8	TRBJ1-2
AWQVGGPEKLF	TRBV30	TRBJ1-4
ASSQDRGESQETQY	TRBV4-1	TRBJ2-5
ASSFLVGLAADTQY	TRBV7-8	TRBJ2-3